The 17 T cell receptor beta chains given below trace back to one sample, sequenced in a study of blood T cells in healthy people across ages. For the second PCR, which ran for about 6 to 11 cycles, a sample-barcoded 5' primer and a J-beta primer mix were used. TCRdb processed the 5' RACE reads anew with MiXCR; each CDR3 protein has one entry. Among roughly 1,800,000 distinct CDR3 sequences listed, around half were seen once. The sequenced sample consisted of blood. The receptor source for this set is a woman aged 40 to 50 in good health.

V usage is TRBV29-1 and J usage is TRBJ2-5, with D perhaps TRBD1 or TRBD2 (5 bases each). The DNA end is more similar to TRBJ2-7, so the J call may be wrong. The CDR3 is 17 residues long. Looked up from germline, CDR1 is SQVTM and CDR2 is ANQGSEA. The CDR3 region has the DNA TGCAGCGTTGAAGGCACCGGGGCCGGGATGGAGATCTACGAGCAGTACTTC. This sequence encodes CSVEGTGAGMEIYEQYF.

There are a few counts of this clonotype. The chain recombines TRBV12-3 or TRBV12-4 with TRBJ1-2, with TRBD1 as a possible D gene (5 bases). CDR3 length: 13 residues. Deletions cut 3 bases from V and 12 bases from J, with 17 bases between. CDR3 region: CASSLGHGRVHTF. CDR3 coding DNA: TGTGCCAGCAGTTTGGGTCACGGCAGGGTCCACACCTTC.

This chain links TRBV3-1 with TRBJ2-7; tentatively, D is TRBD1 (5 bases). The V end lost 2 bases, the J end lost 4 bases, and 9 bases lay between the germline ends. The CDR3 spans 13 residues. Per the germline V gene, CDR1 is LGHDT and CDR2 is YNNKEL (reference sequence). CDR3 in DNA: TGTGCCAGCAGCCAATTTGGGGCTTACGAGCAGTACTTC. Translating it yields CASSQFGAYEQYF.

The J gene is TRBJ2-3, the V gene TRBV27; no firm D call. Germline CDR1 reads MNHEY; CDR2 reads SMNVEV (reference sequence). Trimming stripped 5 bases from V and 2 bases from J, with 14 bases between. The CDR3 is 15 amino acids. In DNA, the CDR3 is TGTGCCAGCAGTCATCCAGGAGCCCTCACAGATACGCAGTATTTT. This translates into CASSHPGALTDTQYF.

V gene TRBV24-1 combines with J gene TRBJ2-1, with D perhaps TRBD2 (6 bases). The V gene's germline CDR1 is KGHDR and CDR2 SFDVKD. Trimming pared 4 bases from V and 10 bases from J, leaving 13 bases between. The CDR3 totals 13 residues. The CDR3 sequence: CATSDLGEDEQFF. CDR3 nucleotide sequence: TGTGCCACCAGTGACTTAGGGGAGGACGAGCAGTTCTTC.

This clonotype occurred a few times. V usage is TRBV6-5 and J usage is TRBJ2-3; D might be TRBD1 or TRBD2, each matching 5 bases. Germline V lookup: CDR1 MNHEY, CDR2 SVGAGI. V was cut by 6 bases and J by 2 bases, with 12 bases left in between. The CDR3 is 14 amino acids. CDR3 bases: TGTGCCAGCAGGAGGGGTAGCTACACAGATACGCAGTATTTT. This translates into CASRRGSYTDTQYF.

The chain employs TRBV6-6 and TRBJ2-3; TRBD2 agrees at 7 bases. Trimming at V came to 2 bases and at J to 2 bases, leaving 10 bases not matched to a gene. The CDR3 runs to 17 residues. Germline assignment: CDR1 MNHNY and CDR2 SVGAGI (reference sequence). The CDR3 DNA sequence: TGTGCCAGCAGTTACGGGGGAGCGGGGTCTTTCACAGATACGCAGTATTTT. The encoded protein is CASSYGGAGSFTDTQYF.

This chain connects TRBV6-1 to TRBJ2-1; 10 positions agree with TRBD2. Germline lookup yields CDR1 MNHNS and CDR2 SASEGT. CDR3 length: 17 residues. The junction had 8 bases not matched to a gene; V was cut back by 5 bases and J by 1 base. The CDR3 DNA reads TGTGCCAGCAGTCAAAGCGGGGGGGTCTATTCCTACAATGAGCAGTTCTTC. This translates into CASSQSGGVYSYNEQFF.

This chain links TRBV9 with TRBJ2-7; D call uncertain. Trimming took off 4 bases at V and 1 base at J, with 12 bases between the two ends. Germline V lookup: CDR1 SGDLS, CDR2 YYNGEE. The CDR3 covers 14 residues. CDR3 sequence (DNA): TGTGCCAGCAGCTCTCAATTGTATTCCTACGAGCAGTACTTC. Residues: CASSSQLYSYEQYF. The whole variable domain, remainder taken from reference TRBV9 and TRBJ2-7, is DSGVTQTPKHLITATGQRVTLRCSPRSGDLSVYWYQQSLDQGLQFLIQYYNGEERAKGNILERFSAQQFPDLHSELNLSSLELGDSALYFCASSSQLYSYEQYFGPGTRLTVT.

The V gene is TRBV27, the J gene TRBJ2-1, with D tentatively TRBD2 (7 bases). The CDR3 covers 13 residues. Germline lookup yields CDR1 MNHEY and CDR2 SMNVEV (reference sequence). The V end lost 7 bases, the J end lost 7 bases, and 14 bases lay between the germline ends. The chain's CDR3 is CASNMSGTNEQFF. For the CDR3, the DNA is TGTGCCAGCAATATGAGCGGGACAAATGAGCAGTTCTTC.

This clonotype was observed a handful of times. V and J are TRBV6-5 and TRBJ2-1; 8 bases align to TRBD1. V lost 5 bases to trimming and J lost 9 bases; unmatched junction nucleotides: 6. CDR3 size: 13 residues. Germline-derived CDR1 and CDR2 are MNHEY and SVGAGI. In nucleotides, the CDR3 is TGTGCCAGCAGTCCCAACCAGGGGGCTGAGCAGTTCTTC. Residues: CASSPNQGAEQFF.

This clonotype has at least ten counts. This sequence joins TRBV6-2 or TRBV6-3 and TRBJ2-1; 9 positions agree with TRBD1. CDR1 is MNHEY, CDR2 SVGEGT, per germline. With 7 bases clipped from V and 4 bases from J, the junction kept 8 bases outside the gene matches. The CDR3 consists of 15 residues. The CDR3 coding sequence is TGTGCCAGCATCAAGGGGGGGACAGGGTACAATGAGCAGTTCTTC. This gives the protein CASIKGGTGYNEQFF.

This clonotype was detected only a few times. The gene calls are TRBV12-3 or TRBV12-4 and TRBJ1-4; perhaps TRBD1 as D (5 bases). This CDR3 contains 15 residues. V was trimmed by 2 bases and J by 4 bases, leaving 11 bases between them. The CDR3, as DNA: TGTGCCAGCAGTTTATGGGACGTGGGTAATGAAAAACTGTTTTTT. Protein product: CASSLWDVGNEKLFF.

The CDR3 loop is CASSSWPRRGGADTQYF. CDR3 nucleotides: TGTGCCAGCAGCTCCTGGCCCAGGCGGGGCGGGGCAGATACGCAGTATTTT. J is TRBJ2-3 and V is TRBV7-2, with D possibly TRBD2 on 6 matching bases. This CDR3 contains 17 residues. Trimming stripped 4 bases from V and 4 bases from J, with 21 bases between. Germline assignment: CDR1 SGHTA and CDR2 FQGNSA. Full variable domain (remainder filled in from reference TRBV7-2 and TRBJ2-3): GAGVSQSPSNKVTEKGKDVELRCDPISGHTALYWYRQSLGQGLEFLIYFQGNSAPDKSGLPSDRFSAERTGGSVSTLTIQRTQQEDSAVYLCASSSWPRRGGADTQYFGPGTRLTVL.

The rearrangement uses TRBV6-1 and TRBJ2-7; 12 bases align to TRBD1. With 8 bases clipped from V and 1 base from J, the junction kept 9 bases outside the gene matches. CDR3 length: 16 residues. CDR1 is MNHNS and CDR2 is SASEGT in the germline V gene. CDR3 DNA sequence: TGTGCCAGCGGGACAGGGGGCTATGCCAGATCCTACGAGCAGTACTTC. This sequence encodes CASGTGGYARSYEQYF.

About this clonotype itself: A clone one base away is much larger, so this may be a read error. This sequence joins TRBV7-2 and TRBJ2-3, with TRBD1 as a possible D gene (5 bases). In germline, CDR1 is SGHTA, CDR2 FQGNSA. The V gene lost 5 bases and the J gene lost 0 bases, with 6 bases spanning the gap. The CDR3 consists of 13 residues. In DNA, the CDR3 is TGTGCCAGCAGCAACAGGAGCACAGATACGCAGTATTTT. This translates into CASSNRSTDTQYF.

The V call is TRBV20-1, the J call TRBJ1-5; D is perhaps TRBD1 (5 bases). CDR1 and CDR2 (germline): DFQATT, SNEGSKA (reference sequence). Deletions cut 3 bases from V and 3 bases from J, with 15 bases between. The CDR3 consists of 15 residues. The CDR3 region has the DNA TGCAGTGCTAGGAGGAGAGCAGGGAACAATCAGCCCCAGCATTTT. Its protein product is CSARRRAGNNQPQHF.